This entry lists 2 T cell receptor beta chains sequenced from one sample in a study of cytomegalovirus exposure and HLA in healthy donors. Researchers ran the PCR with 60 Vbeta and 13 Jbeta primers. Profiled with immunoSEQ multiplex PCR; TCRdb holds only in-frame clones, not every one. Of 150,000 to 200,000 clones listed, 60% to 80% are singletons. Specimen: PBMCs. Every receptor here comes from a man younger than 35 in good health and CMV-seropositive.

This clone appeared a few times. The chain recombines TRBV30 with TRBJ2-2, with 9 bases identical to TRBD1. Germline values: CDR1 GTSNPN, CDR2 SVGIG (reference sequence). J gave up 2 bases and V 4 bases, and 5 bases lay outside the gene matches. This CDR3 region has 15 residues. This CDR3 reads CAWTSDRGNTGELFF. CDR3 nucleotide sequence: TGTGCCTGGACCTCGGACAGGGGAAACACCGGGGAGCTGTTTTTT.

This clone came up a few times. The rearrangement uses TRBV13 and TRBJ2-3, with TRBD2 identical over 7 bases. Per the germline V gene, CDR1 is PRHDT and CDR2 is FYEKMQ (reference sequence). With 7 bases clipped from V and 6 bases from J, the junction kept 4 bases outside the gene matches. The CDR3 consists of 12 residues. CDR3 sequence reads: CASTEGGDTQYF. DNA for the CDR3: TGTGCCAGCACAGAGGGAGGGGATACGCAGTATTTT.